The 2 T cell receptor beta chains in this list originate from one sample, sequenced in a study of OX40 agonist ivuxolimab in advanced cancers. The method was immunoSEQ multiplex PCR; TCRdb's version includes in-frame clones alone and lacks a portion of them. The sample consists of some 35,000 clones, about 84% of them appearing once. Specimen: CD4+ or CD8+ T cells sorted from blood, collected in a trial of the OX40 agonist ivuxolimab. All receptors come from an adult with an advanced solid tumor such as melanoma, head and neck, liver or kidney cancer.

V is TRBV2 and J is TRBJ2-7, with D uncertain. Germline V lookup: CDR1 SNHLY, CDR2 FYNNEI. The V end was cut by 3 bases, the J end by 6 bases, with 9 bases between. CDR3 length: 12 residues. CDR3 sequence: CASSDLVLEQYF. CDR3 in DNA: TGTGCCAGCAGTGACTTGGTTCTCGAGCAGTACTTC.

V and J are TRBV5-1 and TRBJ2-7; TRBD2 is a possible D gene (5 bases). Trimming removed 4 bases at V and 12 bases at J, with 17 bases between. This CDR3 region has 12 residues. Germline assignment: CDR1 SGHRS and CDR2 YFSETQ. The CDR3 DNA is TGCGCCAGCAGCCCGGGAACCTGGGAGAGGTACTTC. Translated: CASSPGTWERYF.